A single sample is the source of the 16 T cell receptor beta chains below, sequenced in a study of cytomegalovirus exposure and HLA in healthy donors. Sequencing used immunoSEQ multiplex PCR; TCRdb keeps in-frame clones, though not all of them. The repertoire holds hundreds of thousands of clones, with 75% to 90% as singletons. The source material was PBMCs. These receptors came from a woman aged 25 to 45 in good health and CMV-seropositive.

This chain joins TRBV4-1 and TRBJ2-7; 9 nucleotides line up with TRBD1. The CDR3 contains 14 residues. V dropped 1 base and J dropped 4; count of bases not matched to a gene: 2. Germline CDR1 and CDR2: MGHRA and YSYEKL. The CDR3: CASSQVGTGYEQYF. Here the CDR3 DNA reads TGCGCCAGCAGCCAAGTAGGGACAGGGTACGAGCAGTACTTC.

V and J are TRBV27 and TRBJ1-3; 7 bases line up with TRBD1. The length of the CDR3 is 14 residues. V trimming: 3 bases; J trimming: 4 bases; junction bases outside the gene matches: 3. Germline CDR1 and CDR2: MNHEY and SMNVEV (reference sequence). The CDR3, as DNA: TGTGCCAGCAGTTTTAGGGGGCGCGGAAACACCATATATTTT. Residues: CASSFRGRGNTIYF.

V is TRBV12-5 and J is TRBJ2-1; D possibly matches TRBD1 or TRBD2 (7 bases each). CDR1 and CDR2 from the germline V gene are LGHNT and FRNRAP. With 1 base removed from V and 10 bases from J, the gap between germline ends came to 17 bases. The CDR3 spans 15 residues. In DNA, the CDR3 is TGTGCTAGTGGTTTGGGGACCCAGGGGGGGACGGAGCAGTTCTTC. Amino acid sequence: CASGLGTQGGTEQFF.

The gene calls are TRBV28 and TRBJ1-4, with a weak D call TRBD1 (5 bases). The length of the CDR3 is 12 residues. Germline V gene lookup returns CDR1 MDHEN and CDR2 SYDVKM. V was trimmed by 11 bases and J by 7 bases, leaving 14 bases between them. The DNA of the CDR3 is TGTGCCTCGGGGCGGCTTGGTGAAAAACTGTTTTTT. Translated, it gives CASGRLGEKLFF.

The CDR3 region is CASSELGNTGELFF. The CDR3 coding sequence is TGTGCCAGCAGTGAGCTGGGGAACACCGGGGAGCTGTTTTTT. The V call is TRBV6-1, the J call TRBJ2-2; D is unclear. Germline CDR1 and CDR2: MNHNS and SASEGT. The V and J ends lost 3 bases and 1 base respectively, with 6 bases between them. CDR3 size: 14 residues.

The count of this clone is one. The V and J genes are TRBV12-5 and TRBJ1-5; 7 bases are a match to TRBD1. V was pared by 4 bases and J by 3 bases, with 6 bases of the junction left unmatched. Germline V gene data show CDR1 as LGHNT and CDR2 as FRNRAP. The CDR3 extends over 15 amino acids. The DNA of the CDR3 is TGTGCTAGTGGTTACGGGACAGATACCAATCAGCCCCAGCATTTT. Protein: CASGYGTDTNQPQHF.

This clone was observed a few times. This CDR3 is CASSLSPNQPQHF. CDR3 DNA: TGTGCCAGCAGCTTATCCCCTAATCAGCCCCAGCATTTT. The chain couples TRBV7-3 to TRBJ1-5; D is unresolved. This CDR3 region has 13 residues. The ends were cut back, 2 bases at V and 4 bases at J, with 6 bases in the middle. Germline values: CDR1 SGHTA, CDR2 FQGTGA.

The chain uses TRBV7-9 and TRBJ1-2, with a weak D call TRBD1 (6 bases). Trimming removed 5 bases at V and 3 bases at J, with 13 bases between. This CDR3 contains 14 residues. Germline V gene sequence: CDR1 SEHNR, CDR2 FQNEAQ (reference sequence). The CDR3 DNA reads as TGTGCCAGCAGCCCCCGGGACACCTACTATGGCTACACCTTC. Translating gives CASSPRDTYYGYTF.

The CDR3 is CASSWTPLGGYTF. CDR3 DNA sequence: TGTGCCAGCAGCTGGACCCCACTGGGGGGCTACACCTTC. The V and J genes are TRBV5-8 and TRBJ1-2, with no clear D. Germline CDR1 and CDR2: SGHTS and YDEGEE. This CDR3 is built from 13 residues. Trimming removed 3 bases from V and 8 bases from J, with 14 bases in between.

J is TRBJ2-2 and V is TRBV18, with D perhaps matching TRBD2 (6 bases). V was shortened by 3 bases and J by 0 bases, with 11 bases between the two germline ends. CDR1 is KGHSH and CDR2 is LQKENI in the germline V gene. The CDR3 runs 16 residues. CDR3 sequence reads: CASSPKEGANTGELFF. DNA for the CDR3: TGTGCCAGCTCACCTAAGGAGGGTGCGAACACCGGGGAGCTGTTTTTT. Looking up the rest from reference TRBV18 and TRBJ2-2 gives the full variable domain: NAGVMQNPRHLVRRRGQEARLRCSPMKGHSHVYWYRQLPEEGLKFMVYLQKENIIDESGMPKERFSAEFPKEGPSILRIQQVVRGDSAAYFCASSPKEGANTGELFFGEGSRLTVL.

This clone was picked up one time. This chain uses TRBV4-1 with TRBJ2-7, with TRBD2 identical over 9 bases. V lost 0 bases to trimming and J lost 5 bases; unmatched junction nucleotides: 8. CDR1 and CDR2 (germline): MGHRA, YSYEKL. This CDR3 is 16 amino acids long. The CDR3 DNA is TGCGCCAGCAGCCAAGATAGGTCTAGCGGGATTAACGAGCAGTACTTC. Protein: CASSQDRSSGINEQYF.

The chain combines TRBV30 with TRBJ1-5; no definite D call. CDR1 is GTSNPN and CDR2 is SVGIG in the germline V gene (reference sequence). This CDR3 has 14 residues. Trimming left V 0 bases short and J 9 bases short, with 15 bases between. Here the CDR3 reads CAWSVEESGWPQHF. Written as DNA, the CDR3 is TGTGCCTGGAGTGTCGAGGAAAGCGGGTGGCCCCAGCATTTT.

The V and J genes are TRBV12-5 and TRBJ2-7; 11 nucleotides align to TRBD2. Germline V gives CDR1 LGHNT, CDR2 FRNRAP. The CDR3 loop spans 15 amino acids. V was clipped by 0 bases and J by 5 bases; unmatched bases: 3. CDR3 protein: CASGLVLAGVHEQYF. CDR3 sequence (DNA): TGTGCTAGTGGTTTGGTACTAGCGGGAGTGCACGAGCAGTACTTC.

V gene TRBV7-8 combines with J gene TRBJ2-3; no reliable D call. Deletions cut 5 bases from V and 4 bases from J, with 10 bases between. Germline CDR1 reads SGHVS; CDR2 reads FQNEAQ. The CDR3 consists of 13 residues. CDR3 sequence (DNA): TGTGCCAGCAGCATTGGACGGTCAGATACGCAGTATTTT. Residues: CASSIGRSDTQYF.

This rearrangement joins TRBV7-9 to TRBJ1-2; unclear D gene. V lost 7 bases and J lost 3, with 6 bases in between. From germline, CDR1 is SEHNR and CDR2 FQNEAQ (reference sequence). This CDR3 region has 11 residues. The CDR3 protein is CASTEDYGYTF. The CDR3 DNA reads as TGTGCCAGCACGGAGGACTATGGCTACACCTTC.

V gene TRBV6-5 combines with J gene TRBJ1-2, with D possibly being TRBD1 (6 bases). The CDR3 sequence is 14 residues long. Germline-derived CDR1 and CDR2 are MNHEY and SVGAGI. V was shortened by 4 bases and J by 7 bases, with 16 bases between the two germline ends. DNA of the CDR3: TGTGCCAGCAGTTGGCAGGGGAGGGGAACTGGCTACACCTTC. Encoded protein: CASSWQGRGTGYTF.